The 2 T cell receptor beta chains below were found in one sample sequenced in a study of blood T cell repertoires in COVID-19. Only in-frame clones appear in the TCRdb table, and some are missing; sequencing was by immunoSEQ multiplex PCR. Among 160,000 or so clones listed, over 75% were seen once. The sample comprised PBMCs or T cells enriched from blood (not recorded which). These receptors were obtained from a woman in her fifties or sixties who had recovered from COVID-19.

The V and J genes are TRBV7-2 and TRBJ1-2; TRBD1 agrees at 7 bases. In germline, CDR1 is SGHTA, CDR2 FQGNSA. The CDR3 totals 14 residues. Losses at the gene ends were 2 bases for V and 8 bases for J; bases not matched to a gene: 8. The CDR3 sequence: CASSLSPGGGGYTF. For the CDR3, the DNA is TGTGCCAGCAGCTTATCGCCAGGGGGAGGAGGCTACACCTTC.

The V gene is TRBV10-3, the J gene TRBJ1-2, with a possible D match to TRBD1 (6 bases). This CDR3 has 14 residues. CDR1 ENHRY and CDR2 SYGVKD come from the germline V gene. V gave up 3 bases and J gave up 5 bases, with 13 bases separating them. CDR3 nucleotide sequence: TGTGCCATCAGTGACCCTGCAGGGGTTTATGGCTACACCTTC. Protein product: CAISDPAGVYGYTF.